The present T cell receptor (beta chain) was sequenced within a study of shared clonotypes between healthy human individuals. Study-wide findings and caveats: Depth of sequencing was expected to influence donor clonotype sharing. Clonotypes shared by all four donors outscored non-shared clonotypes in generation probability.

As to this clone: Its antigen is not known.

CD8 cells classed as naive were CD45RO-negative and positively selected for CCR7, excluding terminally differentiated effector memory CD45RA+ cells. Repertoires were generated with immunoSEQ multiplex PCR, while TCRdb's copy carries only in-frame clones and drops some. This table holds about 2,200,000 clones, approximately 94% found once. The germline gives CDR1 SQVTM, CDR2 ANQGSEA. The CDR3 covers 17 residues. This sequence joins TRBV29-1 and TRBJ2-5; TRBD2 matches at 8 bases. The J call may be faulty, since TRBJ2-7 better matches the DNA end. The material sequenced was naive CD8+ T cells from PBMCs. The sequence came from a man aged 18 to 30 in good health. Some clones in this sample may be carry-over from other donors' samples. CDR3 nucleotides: TGCAGCGTCGCCATGGGAAGGGTGGCGGGAGGTCCCTACGAGCAGTACTTC. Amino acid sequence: CSVAMGRVAGGPYEQYF.